One and the same sample provided the 28 T cell receptor beta chains below, sequenced in a study of cytomegalovirus exposure and HLA in healthy donors. The PCR made use of 60 Vbeta and 13 Jbeta primers. This table comes from immunoSEQ multiplex PCR, and its TCRdb copy is limited to in-frame clones, with some not included. The data contain approximately 200,000 clones, 79% of them singletons. The sample comprised PBMCs. Receptor source: a girl aged 10 to 17 in good health and CMV-seropositive.

The genes are TRBV5-6 and TRBJ2-7, with 9 positions matching TRBD1. The germline CDR1 and CDR2 sequences are SGHDT and YYEEEE. With 5 bases clipped from V and 6 bases from J, the junction kept 3 bases outside the gene matches. The CDR3 spans 12 residues. The CDR3 nucleotides read TGTGCCAGCAGAGGACAGGGGATCGAGCAGTACTTC. Amino acids: CASRGQGIEQYF.

The J gene is TRBJ1-2, the V gene TRBV14; the D gene is possibly TRBD1 (5 bases). Trimming took off 0 bases at V and 0 bases at J, with 29 bases between the two ends. Germline loops: CDR1 SGHDN, CDR2 FVKESK. CDR3 length: 22 residues. The CDR3, as DNA: TGTGCCAGCAGCCAAGATCGTTCAGGGTCTAGTCCTGGCGCGTTATCTAACTATGGCTACACCTTC. This translates into CASSQDRSGSSPGALSNYGYTF.

This clone has only a few counts. The V call is TRBV7-8, the J call TRBJ1-5; possibly TRBD1 for D (5 bases). From germline, CDR1 is SGHVS and CDR2 FQNEAQ. With 6 bases removed from V and 7 bases from J, the gap between germline ends came to 13 bases. The CDR3 has 13 residues. The CDR3 protein is CASRGGGGQPQHF. DNA for the CDR3: TGTGCCAGCAGGGGCGGGGGAGGACAGCCCCAGCATTTT.

The chain has TRBV6-6 and TRBJ1-6, with 8 bases identical to TRBD1. This CDR3 is 14 amino acids long. The junction had 4 bases not matched to a gene; V was cut back by 5 bases and J by 7 bases. Looked up from germline, CDR1 is MNHNY and CDR2 is SVGAGI (reference sequence). CDR3 loop: CASSQRQGNSPLHF. The CDR3 nucleotides are TGTGCCAGCAGTCAGAGACAGGGGAATTCACCCCTCCACTTT.

The V gene is TRBV28, the J gene TRBJ1-2; no clear D. With 4 bases removed from V and 1 base from J, the gap between germline ends came to 10 bases. The CDR3 has 14 amino acids. Germline V CDR1 and CDR2: MDHEN, SYDVKM. CDR3 nucleotide sequence: TGTGCCAGCAGTTATCAGGTGGATAACTATGGCTACACCTTC. Translation: CASSYQVDNYGYTF.

The V gene is TRBV15, the J gene TRBJ2-5, with 8 bases lining up with TRBD2. Per the germline V gene, CDR1 is LNHNV and CDR2 is YYDKDF (reference sequence). V trimming: 0 bases; J trimming: 5 bases; junction bases outside the gene matches: 14. The CDR3 sequence is 18 residues long. CDR3 sequence reads: CATSRDGFGTRGSETQYF. The CDR3 region has the DNA TGTGCCACCAGCAGAGATGGGTTTGGGACTAGAGGTTCGGAGACCCAGTACTTC.

This sequence joins TRBV7-9 and TRBJ1-4, with 10 bases that match TRBD1. The CDR3 is made up of 14 amino acids. CDR1 is SEHNR, CDR2 FQNEAQ, per germline (reference sequence). The V and J ends lost 5 bases and 8 bases, in that order; junction bases with no gene match: 5. The CDR3 is CASSRDRGGEKLFF. The CDR3 coding sequence is TGTGCCAGCAGCCGGGACAGGGGAGGGGAAAAACTGTTTTTT. Looking up the rest from reference TRBV7-9 and TRBJ1-4 gives the full variable domain: DTGVSQNPRHKITKRGQNVTFRCDPISEHNRLYWYRQTLGQGPEFLTYFQNEAQLEKSRLLSDRFSAERPKGSFSTLEIQRTEQGDSAMYLCASSRDRGGEKLFFGSGTQLSVL.

The V and J genes are TRBV5-1 and TRBJ2-1; D is unclear. The CDR3 has 14 amino acids. Trimming pared 3 bases from V and 6 bases from J, leaving 13 bases between. The germline CDR1 and CDR2 sequences are SGHRS and YFSETQ. The CDR3 bases are TGCGCCAGCAGCTCCGGGTCCTCGGTCAATGAGCAGTTCTTC. As protein: CASSSGSSVNEQFF.

The J gene is TRBJ1-2, the V gene TRBV25-1, with D tentatively TRBD1 (5 bases). The CDR3 is made up of 14 amino acids. Trimming pared 1 base from V and 4 bases from J, leaving 10 bases between. Germline CDR1 is MGHDK and CDR2 is SYGVNS. CDR3 protein: CASSESLGGYGYTF. The CDR3 DNA reads as TGTGCCAGCAGTGAATCTTTGGGGGGCTATGGCTACACCTTC.

This clone appeared once. The chain uses TRBV7-7 and TRBJ2-1; 9 bases are shared with TRBD1. The V gene's germline CDR1 is SSHAT and CDR2 FNYEAQ (reference sequence). The CDR3 has 13 residues. Losses at the gene ends were 5 bases for V and 10 bases for J; bases not matched to a gene: 6. As DNA, the CDR3 is TGTGCCAGCAGCACGGACAGGGGTGGGGAGCAGTTCTTC. This encodes CASSTDRGGEQFF.

In this sample, this clone turned up a few times. The chain carries TRBV2 and TRBJ1-4, with 7 bases lining up with TRBD1. Germline V gives CDR1 SNHLY, CDR2 FYNNEI. V trimming: 9 bases; J trimming: 7 bases; junction bases outside the gene matches: 8. The CDR3 totals 13 residues. This chain's CDR3 is CASHTGATEKLFF. In DNA, the CDR3 is TGTGCCAGTCATACAGGGGCGACTGAAAAACTGTTTTTT.

This chain joins TRBV28 and TRBJ2-2; 8 nucleotides match TRBD2. CDR3 length: 22 residues. The germline V gene encodes CDR1 MDHEN and CDR2 SYDVKM. V gave up 2 bases and J gave up 0 bases; unmatched junction bases: 20. The CDR3 protein is CASSLMGLRGALQGTNTGELFF. Written as DNA, the CDR3 is TGTGCCAGCAGTTTAATGGGGTTGCGGGGGGCCCTCCAGGGAACGAACACCGGGGAGCTGTTTTTT.

V usage is TRBV7-9 and J usage is TRBJ2-7; 7 positions match TRBD1. CDR3 length: 15 residues. Germline CDR1 SEHNR, CDR2 FQNEAQ (reference sequence). The ends lost 2 bases at V and 1 base at J; junction bases unmatched: 5. CDR3 amino acids: CASSLLTGISYEQYF. DNA of the CDR3: TGTGCCAGCAGCTTATTGACAGGGATTTCCTACGAGCAGTACTTC.

The J gene is TRBJ2-5, the V gene TRBV2; 7 bases align to TRBD1. The CDR3 consists of 10 residues. With 6 bases clipped from V and 12 bases from J, the junction kept 4 bases outside the gene matches. Germline lookup yields CDR1 SNHLY and CDR2 FYNNEI. This CDR3 reads CASSGQDKYF. The CDR3 nucleotides read TGTGCCAGCAGCGGACAGGACAAGTACTTC. Full variable domain (rest looked up from reference TRBV2 and TRBJ2-5): EPEVTQTPSHQVTQMGQEVILRCVPISNHLYFYWYRQILGQKVEFLVSFYNNEISEKSEIFDDQFSVERPDGSNFTLKIRSTKLEDSAMYFCASSGQDKYFGPGTRLLVL.

The J gene is TRBJ2-5, the V gene TRBV5-1; 8 bases fit TRBD1. The CDR3 totals 15 residues. Looked up from germline, CDR1 is SGHRS and CDR2 is YFSETQ. V trimming: 4 bases; J trimming: 5 bases; junction bases outside the gene matches: 10. The chain's CDR3 is CASSDDRQGFETQYF. In DNA, the CDR3 is TGCGCCAGCAGCGATGACCGACAGGGGTTCGAGACCCAGTACTTC.

This chain uses TRBV15 with TRBJ2-1; maybe TRBD2 (7 bases). CDR3 length equals 20 residues. The germline V gene has CDR1 LNHNV and CDR2 YYDKDF (reference sequence). Trimming pared 2 bases from V and 4 bases from J, leaving 27 bases between. This chain's CDR3 is CATSRILRRGREEGYNEQFF. The CDR3 region has the DNA TGTGCCACCAGCAGAATACTCCGTAGGGGGAGGGAAGAAGGGTACAATGAGCAGTTCTTC.

This chain connects TRBV7-9 to TRBJ2-1, with TRBD2 identical over 9 bases. Trimming took 3 bases from V and 4 from J; bases not matched to a gene: 4. Germline CDR1 is SEHNR and CDR2 is FQNEAQ (reference sequence). The CDR3 extends over 15 amino acids. The CDR3 here is CASSFRLAVYNEQFF. The CDR3 region has the DNA TGTGCCAGCAGCTTCAGACTAGCGGTTTACAATGAGCAGTTCTTC.

The V and J genes are TRBV5-6 and TRBJ1-3; D gene unclear. Trimming removed 0 bases at V and 8 bases at J, with 12 bases between. Germline-derived CDR1 and CDR2 are SGHDT and YYEEEE. CDR3 length equals 14 residues. In DNA, the CDR3 is TGTGCCAGCAGCTTGGGAGGGATTGAGGACACCATATATTTT. Protein: CASSLGGIEDTIYF.

A remark on this clone: The germline gene is not matched at one end of the junction; a read error may be the cause. This same CDR3 is encoded by further DNA sequences in the sample. The rearrangement joins TRBV6-1 to TRBJ1-6; no clear D. Germline assignment: CDR1 MNHNS and CDR2 SASEGT. The CDR3 runs to 13 residues. In DNA, the CDR3 is TGTGCCAGCAGTGGGCAGAATAATTCGCCCCTCCACTTT. Amino acid sequence: CASSGQNNSPLHF.

Only a few counts were recorded for this clone. The chain recombines TRBV6-1 with TRBJ2-7, with a possible D match to TRBD1 (6 bases). From germline, CDR1 is MNHNS and CDR2 SASEGT. Trimming pared 3 bases from V and 5 bases from J, leaving 14 bases between. This CDR3 has 14 residues. CDR3: CASSDLQGLDEQYF. The CDR3 bases are TGTGCCAGCAGTGATCTCCAGGGGCTCGACGAGCAGTACTTC.

This chain uses TRBV7-2 with TRBJ2-1; maybe TRBD2 (6 bases). V lost 0 bases to trimming and J lost 5 bases, with 11 bases between them. Germline V gene sequence: CDR1 SGHTA, CDR2 FQGNSA. The CDR3 covers 15 residues. The CDR3 bases are TGTGCCAGCAGCTTAGCTGGGGGGTTGCACAATGAGCAGTTCTTC. Protein: CASSLAGGLHNEQFF. Supplemented by reference TRBV7-2 and TRBJ2-1, the full variable domain reads GAGVSQSPSNKVTEKGKDVELRCDPISGHTALYWYRQSLGQGLEFLIYFQGNSAPDKSGLPSDRFSAERTGGSVSTLTIQRTQQEDSAVYLCASSLAGGLHNEQFFGPGTRLTVL.

J is TRBJ1-1 and V is TRBV7-2; 7 nucleotides align to TRBD1. V lost 1 base, J lost 3 bases, and 5 bases stayed unmatched. The CDR3 is 15 residues long. In germline, CDR1 is SGHTA, CDR2 FQGNSA. The CDR3 sequence is CASSLGGQTDTEAFF. DNA for the CDR3: TGTGCCAGCAGCTTAGGGGGACAGACGGACACTGAAGCTTTCTTT.

The chain carries TRBV6-1 and TRBJ1-6, with no clear D. The CDR3 has 13 amino acids. Trimming pared 3 bases from V and 9 bases from J, leaving 9 bases between. Per the germline V gene, CDR1 is MNHNS and CDR2 is SASEGT. CDR3 in amino acids: CASSDVLGSPLHF. The CDR3 DNA reads TGTGCCAGCAGTGATGTCCTAGGTTCACCCCTCCACTTT.

This chain links TRBV13 with TRBJ2-7; no definite D call. Trimming took 4 bases from V and 2 from J, leaving 3 bases between them. This CDR3 region has 11 residues. Germline lookup yields CDR1 PRHDT and CDR2 FYEKMQ (reference sequence). The CDR3 coding sequence is TGTGCCAGCAGCTCGGCCTACGAGCAGTACTTC. The encoded protein is CASSSAYEQYF.

The chain uses TRBV7-9 and TRBJ1-6, with 10 bases that match TRBD1. The CDR3 consists of 17 residues. Germline lookup yields CDR1 SEHNR and CDR2 FQNEAQ (reference sequence). Unmatched junction bases numbered 4, after V lost 3 bases and J lost 2 bases. CDR3 in amino acids: CASSFFGTGAYNSPLHF. The CDR3 nucleotides read TGTGCCAGCAGCTTCTTCGGGACAGGGGCCTATAATTCACCCCTCCACTTT.

This clone was observed a few times. This chain links TRBV7-2 with TRBJ2-1; 8 bases are shared with TRBD2. CDR3 length: 16 residues. V gave up 2 bases and J gave up 8 bases; unmatched junction bases: 11. CDR1 is SGHTA and CDR2 is FQGNSA in the germline V gene. The CDR3 region is CASSLWASGGVDEQFF. The CDR3 nucleotides read TGTGCCAGCAGCTTATGGGCCAGCGGGGGAGTCGATGAGCAGTTCTTC.

This chain links TRBV6-4 with TRBJ2-3; TRBD2 aligns across 10 bases. Germline lookup yields CDR1 MRHNA and CDR2 SNTAGT. CDR3 length: 14 residues. V was clipped by 3 bases and J by 4 bases; unmatched bases: 1. The CDR3 loop is CASSEAGGADTQYF. CDR3 sequence (DNA): TGTGCCAGCAGTGAAGCGGGGGGGGCAGATACGCAGTATTTT.

The chain has TRBV9 and TRBJ1-2, with 9 bases matching TRBD1. The germline V gene has CDR1 SGDLS and CDR2 YYNGEE. The V and J ends lost 3 bases and 5 bases, in that order; junction bases with no gene match: 8. The CDR3 contains 15 residues. This chain's CDR3 is CASSDRDRAGYGYTF. The CDR3 region has the DNA TGTGCCAGCAGCGACCGGGACAGGGCTGGATATGGCTACACCTTC.